This T cell receptor (beta chain) came from a study of CD8+ T cells in alopecia areata. Study information: The drug, tofacitinib, lasted 6 to 18 months, followed by 6 months off drug. Overall study findings and caveats: The study found TCR sharing across patients less clear than in mice, possibly for HLA reasons.

V was pared by 4 bases and J by 3 bases, with 3 bases of the junction left unmatched. This CDR3 has 14 amino acids. CDR1 MNHEY and CDR2 SVGAGI come from the germline V gene. Collected material from alopecia areata patients comprised lesional scalp punch biopsies and peripheral blood. From PBMCs, CD4+ and CD8+ T cells were sorted. Regarding this clone: Its cognate antigen is unknown.

Sequencing templates came from extracted RNA that was reverse transcribed into cDNA. The repertoire was sequenced with immunoSEQ multiplex PCR; TCRdb's copy has only in-frame clones and lacks some. The repertoire consists of roughly 250,000 clones, with roughly two thirds occurring once and the leading ten covering around 1.2%. This specimen consisted of CD4+ T cells sorted from blood, obtained at week 0. This receptor was taken from a human donor with alopecia areata. The chain has TRBV6-5 and TRBJ2-1, with 7 bases aligning to TRBD1. The CDR3 DNA follows: TGTGCCAGCAGTTCTACAGGGGTCTACAATGAGCAGTTCTTC. Translating gives CASSSTGVYNEQFF.